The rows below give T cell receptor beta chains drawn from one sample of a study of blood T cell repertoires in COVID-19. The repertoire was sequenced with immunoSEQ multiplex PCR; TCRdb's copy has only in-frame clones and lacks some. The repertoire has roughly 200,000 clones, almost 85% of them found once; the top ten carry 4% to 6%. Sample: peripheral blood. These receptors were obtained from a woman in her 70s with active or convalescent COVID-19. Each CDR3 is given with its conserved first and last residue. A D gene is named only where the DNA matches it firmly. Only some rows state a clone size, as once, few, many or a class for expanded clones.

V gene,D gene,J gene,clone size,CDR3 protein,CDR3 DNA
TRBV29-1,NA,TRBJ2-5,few,CSVAGRGGEETQYF,TGCAGCGTTGCGGGGAGGGGGGGAGAAGAGACCCAGTACTTC
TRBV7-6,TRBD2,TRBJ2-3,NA,CASSYRLAGPTDTQYF,TGTGCCAGCAGCTATAGACTAGCGGGACCGACAGATACGCAGTATTTT
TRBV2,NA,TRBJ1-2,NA,CASRMGSGLINYGYTF,TGTGCCAGCAGGATGGGATCAGGGTTGATCAACTATGGCTACACCTTC
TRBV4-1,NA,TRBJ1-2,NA,CASSQDPGNYGYTF,TGCGCCAGCAGCCAAGATCCAGGGAACTATGGCTACACCTTC
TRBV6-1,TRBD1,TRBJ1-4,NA,CASSEPNRGTNEKLFF,TGTGCCAGCAGTGAACCTAACAGGGGTACTAATGAAAAACTGTTTTTT
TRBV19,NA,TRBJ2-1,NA,CASSIRLRTANDNEQFF,TGTGCCAGTAGTATCCGGCTGAGGACAGCTAACGACAATGAGCAGTTCTTC
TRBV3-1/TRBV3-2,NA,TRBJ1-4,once,CASSQDQGWATNEKLFF,TGTGCCAGCAGCCAAGATCAGGGTTGGGCAACTAATGAAAAACTGTTTTTT
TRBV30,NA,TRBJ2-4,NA,CAWSTGRGAKNIQYF,TGTGCCTGGAGTACAGGGAGAGGGGCCAAAAACATTCAGTACTTC
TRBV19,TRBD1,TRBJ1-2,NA,CASSSTPGQGNGYTF,TGTGCCAGTAGTAGCACCCCGGGACAGGGGAATGGCTACACCTTC
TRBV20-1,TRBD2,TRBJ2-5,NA,CSAGEGETQYF,TGCAGTGCTGGGGAGGGGGAGACCCAGTACTTC
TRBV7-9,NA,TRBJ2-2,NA,CASSYSAGELFF,TGTGCCAGCAGCTACAGTGCCGGGGAGCTGTTTTTT
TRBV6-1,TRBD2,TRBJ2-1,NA,CASSLAGAHHEQFF,TGTGCCAGCAGCCTAGCGGGAGCTCATCATGAGCAGTTCTTC
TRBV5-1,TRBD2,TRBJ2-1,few,CASSYLAGALNEQFF,TGCGCCAGCAGCTACCTAGCGGGAGCATTAAATGAGCAGTTCTTC
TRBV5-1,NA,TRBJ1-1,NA,CASSSRPGAMNTEAFF,TGCGCCAGCAGTAGCAGGCCAGGGGCCATGAACACTGAAGCTTTCTTT
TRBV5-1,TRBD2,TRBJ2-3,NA,CASGLAGGTDTQYF,TGCGCCAGCGGGTTAGCGGGAGGCACAGATACGCAGTATTTT
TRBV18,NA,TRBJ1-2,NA,CASSGDTGYGYTF,TGTGCCAGCTCAGGGGACACCGGGTATGGCTACACCTTC
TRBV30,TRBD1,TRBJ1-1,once,CAWGNRDRGFTEAFF,TGTGCCTGGGGGAATAGGGACAGGGGTTTCACTGAAGCTTTCTTT
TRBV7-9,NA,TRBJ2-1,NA,CASSLDYRSYNEQFF,TGTGCCAGCAGCTTAGACTACCGCTCCTACAATGAGCAGTTCTTC
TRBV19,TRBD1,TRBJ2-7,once,CASSRDRTYEQYF,TGTGCCAGTAGTAGGGACAGAACCTACGAGCAGTACTTC
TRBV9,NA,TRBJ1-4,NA,CASSVVGATNEKLFF,TGTGCCAGCAGCGTAGTGGGAGCAACTAATGAAAAACTGTTTTTT
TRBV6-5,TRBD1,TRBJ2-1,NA,CASSPRTGGYNEQFF,TGTGCCAGCAGTCCCCGGACAGGGGGCTACAATGAGCAGTTCTTC
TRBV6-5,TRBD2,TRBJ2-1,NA,CASTALAGAGEQFF,TGTGCCAGCACGGCACTAGCGGGAGCGGGAGAGCAGTTCTTC
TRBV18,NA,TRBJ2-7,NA,CASSPGAGFYEQYF,TGTGCCAGCTCACCAGGGGCGGGATTCTACGAGCAGTACTTC
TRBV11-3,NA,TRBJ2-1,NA,CASSLVRGSTEVEYNEQFF,TGTGCCAGCAGCTTAGTGCGAGGGAGCACCGAGGTCGAGTACAATGAGCAGTTCTTC
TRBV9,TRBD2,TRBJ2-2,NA,CASSVEVSGRTGELFF,TGTGCCAGCAGCGTAGAGGTTAGCGGGAGGACCGGGGAGCTGTTTTTT
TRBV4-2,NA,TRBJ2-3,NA,CASSQIGGAGQPRTDTQYF,TGTGCCAGCAGCCAGATAGGCGGGGCGGGGCAGCCGAGGACAGATACGCAGTATTTT
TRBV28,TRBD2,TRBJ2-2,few,CASSSSGRARRELFF,TGTGCCAGCAGTTCTAGCGGGAGGGCCAGGAGGGAGCTGTTTTTT
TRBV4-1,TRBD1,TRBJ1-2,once,CASSQEVRQGAYYGYTF,TGCGCCAGCAGCCAAGAGGTACGACAGGGGGCTTACTATGGCTACACCTTC
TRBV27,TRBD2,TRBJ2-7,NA,CASSPLAGKVEQYF,TGTGCCAGCAGTCCTCTAGCGGGAAAGGTCGAGCAGTACTTC
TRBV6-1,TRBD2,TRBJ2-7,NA,CASSDSGGTYEQYF,TGTGCCAGCAGTGATTCGGGAGGAACGTACGAGCAGTACTTC
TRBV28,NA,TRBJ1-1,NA,CASSWARNTEAFF,TGTGCCAGCAGTTGGGCACGAAACACTGAAGCTTTCTTT
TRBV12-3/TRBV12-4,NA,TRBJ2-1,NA,CASSPRHEQFF,TGTGCCAGCAGCCCGCGCCATGAGCAGTTCTTC
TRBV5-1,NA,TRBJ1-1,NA,CASSLADRSTEAFF,TGCGCCAGCAGCTTGGCCGATAGATCCACTGAAGCTTTCTTT
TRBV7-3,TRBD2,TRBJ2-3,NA,CASSPGTSGKDNTDTQYF,TGTGCCAGCAGCCCTGGGACTAGCGGGAAGGATAACACAGATACGCAGTATTTT
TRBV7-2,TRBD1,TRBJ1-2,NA,CASSLIQGEYGYTF,TGTGCCAGCAGCTTAATCCAGGGGGAATATGGCTACACCTTC
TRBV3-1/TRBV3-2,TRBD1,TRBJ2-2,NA,CASSHSDRVYTGELFF,TGTGCCAGCAGCCATTCCGACAGGGTCTACACCGGGGAGCTGTTTTTT
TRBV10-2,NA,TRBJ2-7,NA,CASMERSYEQYF,TGCGCCAGCATGGAGCGTTCCTACGAGCAGTACTTC
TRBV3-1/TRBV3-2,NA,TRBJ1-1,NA,CASSPLITGFTEAFF,TGTGCCAGCAGCCCGCTAATAACAGGATTCACTGAAGCTTTCTTT
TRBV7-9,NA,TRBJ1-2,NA,CASTLNINYGYTF,TGTGCCAGCACCCTCAACATTAACTATGGCTACACCTTC
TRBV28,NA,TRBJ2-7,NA,CASSFPLASYEQYF,TGTGCCAGCAGTTTTCCGCTAGCGAGCTACGAGCAGTACTTC
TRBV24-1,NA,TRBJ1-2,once,CATSDPQGFGYTF,TGTGCCACCAGTGATCCACAGGGATTTGGCTACACCTTC
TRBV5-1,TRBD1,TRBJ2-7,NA,CASSPGTGVVYEQYF,TGCGCCAGCAGCCCCGGGACAGGGGTAGTTTACGAGCAGTACTTC
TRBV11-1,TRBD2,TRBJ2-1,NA,CASSLDSGRAYNEQFF,TGTGCCAGCAGCTTAGATAGCGGGAGGGCCTACAATGAGCAGTTCTTC
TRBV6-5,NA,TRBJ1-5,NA,CASSYGGGRNQPQHF,TGTGCCAGCAGTTACGGGGGGGGCCGCAATCAGCCCCAGCATTTT
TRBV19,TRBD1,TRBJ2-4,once,CASTMGQGNIQYF,TGTGCCAGTACCATGGGACAGGGAAACATTCAGTACTTC
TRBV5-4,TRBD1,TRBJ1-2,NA,CASSLAGGSGGYTF,TGTGCCAGCAGCTTGGCAGGGGGATCGGGTGGCTACACCTTC
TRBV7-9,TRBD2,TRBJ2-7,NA,CASSLAGTSNEQYF,TGTGCCAGCAGCTTAGCGGGGACTAGCAACGAGCAGTACTTC
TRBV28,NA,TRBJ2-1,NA,CASSLDGRKGEQFF,TGTGCCAGCAGTTTGGACGGGAGAAAGGGTGAGCAGTTCTTC
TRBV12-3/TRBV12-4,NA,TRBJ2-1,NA,CASERRPYNEQFF,TGTGCCAGCGAGCGGCGCCCCTACAATGAGCAGTTCTTC
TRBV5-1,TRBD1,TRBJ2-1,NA,CASSRGQGAAYNEQFF,TGCGCCAGCAGCCGGGGACAGGGGGCGGCCTACAATGAGCAGTTCTTC
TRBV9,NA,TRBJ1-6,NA,CASGETGSNSPLHF,TGTGCCAGCGGAGAGACAGGAAGTAATTCACCCCTCCACTTT
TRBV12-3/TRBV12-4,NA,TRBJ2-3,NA,CASSADRTDTQYF,TGTGCCAGCAGCGCAGACAGGACAGATACGCAGTATTTT
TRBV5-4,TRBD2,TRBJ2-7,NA,CASSFKSGRGSYEQYF,TGTGCCAGCAGCTTTAAAAGCGGGAGGGGCTCCTACGAGCAGTACTTC
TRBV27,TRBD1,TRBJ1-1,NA,CASSLRDRAEAFF,TGTGCCAGCAGTTTAAGGGACAGGGCTGAAGCTTTCTTT